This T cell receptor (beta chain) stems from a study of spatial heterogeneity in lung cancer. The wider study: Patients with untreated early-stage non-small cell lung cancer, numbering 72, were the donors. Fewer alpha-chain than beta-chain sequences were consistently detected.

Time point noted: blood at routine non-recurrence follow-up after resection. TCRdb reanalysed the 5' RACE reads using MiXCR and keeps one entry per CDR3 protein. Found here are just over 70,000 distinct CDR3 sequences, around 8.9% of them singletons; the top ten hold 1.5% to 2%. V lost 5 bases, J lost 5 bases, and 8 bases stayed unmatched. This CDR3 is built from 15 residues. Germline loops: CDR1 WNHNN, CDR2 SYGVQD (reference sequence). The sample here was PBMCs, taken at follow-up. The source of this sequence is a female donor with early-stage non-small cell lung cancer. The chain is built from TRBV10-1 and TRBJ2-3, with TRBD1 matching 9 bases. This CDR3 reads CASSSQGAPIDTQYF. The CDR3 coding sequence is TGCGCCAGCAGTTCACAGGGGGCCCCGATAGATACGCAGTATTTT.